This record looks at one T cell receptor beta chain sequence and its context. The antigen is not known. TCRdb fed the reads into MiXCR, producing one record per CDR3 protein. Here the sample spans some 940,000 distinct CDR3 sequences, around 29% being singletons. This entry belongs to a study of T cell repertoires in cytomegalovirus infection. General observations from the study: CMV carriers having the relevant HLA were flagged by cumulative public TCR beta family frequency.

Looked up from germline, CDR1 is DFQATT and CDR2 is SNEGSKA (reference sequence). The CDR3 loop spans 15 amino acids. Trimming cost V 5 bases and J 8 bases, with 22 bases left between them. The chain combines TRBV20-1 with TRBJ2-1, with D maybe TRBD2 (7 bases). This sample comprised cultured CD8+ T cells from PBMCs, obtained from culture after CMV antigen stimulation. This receptor was obtained from a human donor in good health (CMV status not recorded). Some clones in this sample may be carry-over from other donors' samples. The CDR3 is CSALPSRGGRDEQFF. CDR3 nucleotide sequence: TGCAGTGCTCTCCCTTCGAGGGGGGGCAGGGATGAGCAGTTCTTC.